The text below deals with one T cell receptor beta chain. These data originate in a study of blood T cell repertoires in COVID-19. Study-wide background: Both acute and convalescent COVID-19 samples were obtained from the United States, Italy and Spain. The analysed material was cDNA or gDNA that came from T cells, B-cell-depleted T cells, or PBMCs.

Per the authors' pipeline: For nucleated cells, counts were estimated from reference gene primer amplification. The data were produced by immunoSEQ multiplex PCR, yet TCRdb's version contains in-frame clones alone and is incomplete. From that table come the V and J calls and clone size; the DNA was used to work out D and trimming. The sample yields 300,000 to 450,000 clones, about 87% seen once. The CDR3 totals 16 residues. The V end was cut by 2 bases, the J end by 4 bases, with 16 bases between. Per germline, CDR1 SGHKS and CDR2 YYEKEE (reference sequence). This receptor was identified in a human donor in a cohort sampled during active COVID-19. The sample was peripheral blood. This chain uses TRBV5-5 with TRBJ1-3, with D possibly being TRBD1 (5 bases). CDR3 in amino acids: CASSLISPGLGNTIYF. The DNA of the CDR3 is TGTGCCAGCAGCTTAATCAGCCCGGGACTCGGAAACACCATATATTTT.